This TCR beta chain was sequenced during a study of lymphopenia after photon versus proton radiotherapy. Study-level points and caveats: Better survival with proton therapy was suggested as possible, not demonstrated. In patients who died, overall survival fell as post-nadir TCR diversity dropped more. After lymphocyte nadir, photon-treated repertoires showed oligoclonal expansion, especially CD8+ Temra.

Measured with immunoSEQ multiplex PCR; TCRdb has only the in-frame clones, and not every one. This sample yields some 41,000 clones, of which around 85% are seen a single time; around 2.9% belongs to the top ten. V shed 0 bases and J 5 bases; nucleotides not matched to a gene: 5. Germline CDR1 reads SGHNT; CDR2 reads YYREEE (reference sequence). The CDR3 extends over 15 amino acids. This clone was detected a few times. Its specificity is not known. The sequencing here drew on peripheral blood, taken from a patient treated with photon-based radiotherapy. The receptor was isolated from a man in his fifties or sixties with gastric cancer. V is TRBV5-4 and J is TRBJ1-1, with 9 bases identical to TRBD1. DNA for the CDR3: TGTGCCAGCAGCTTGGAAACAGGGGGCATGACTGAAGCTTTCTTT. Its translation is CASSLETGGMTEAFF.